This TCR beta chain was captured in a study of cytomegalovirus exposure and HLA in healthy donors. In the PCR, 60 Vbeta and 13 Jbeta primers were used. The repertoire was sequenced with immunoSEQ multiplex PCR; TCRdb's copy has only in-frame clones and lacks some. The sample includes over 150,000 clones, roughly 80% of them seen just once. V was pared by 1 base and J by 2 bases, with 9 bases between. This CDR3 comprises 14 residues. From germline, CDR1 is LGHNA and CDR2 YNFKEQ. The chain joins TRBV4-2 to TRBJ2-7; tentative D call: TRBD1 (5 bases). The sample was PBMCs. The origin of this receptor is a man younger than 30 in good health and CMV-seronegative. The CDR3 bases are TGTGCCAGCAGCCAAGTTGACAGTGCCTACGAGCAGTACTTC. Translated, it gives CASSQVDSAYEQYF.